This is a list of T cell receptor beta chains from one sample in a study of radiation and T cells in renal cell carcinoma. Profiling relied on immunoSEQ multiplex PCR, and the TCRdb table lists in-frame clones only, not all of them. The data contain around 160,000 clones, about 88% of them singletons. The sequencing used blood, collected from a patient whose treatment included radiotherapy and nephrectomy. These receptors were obtained from a woman between 65 and 79 years old with renal cell carcinoma. Both conserved end residues are part of each CDR3. A D gene is named only where the DNA matches it firmly. The size of a clone is reported for some rows only, either as once, few or many, or as a class for expanded clones.

TGTGCCAGCAGCTTAGTTGGCGGGTTGTTCTACGAGCAGTACTTC | CASSLVGGLFYEQYF | TRBJ2-7 | TRBV11-3 | NA | NA
TGTGCCAGCAGTGAAGAGGGGCAGGGCACAGATACGCAGTATTTT | CASSEEGQGTDTQYF | TRBJ2-3 | TRBV6-1 | NA | NA
TGTGCCAGCAGATCCCCGGGACTGAGTTACGAGCAGTACTTC | CASRSPGLSYEQYF | TRBJ2-7 | TRBV11-3 | NA | NA
TGTGCCTGGAGTGTACGGGGTGGCGGGGAGCTGTTTTTT | CAWSVRGGGELFF | TRBJ2-2 | TRBV30 | NA | NA
TGTGCCAGCAGAGGACAGAACATGAACACTGAAGCTTTCTTT | CASRGQNMNTEAFF | TRBJ1-1 | TRBV9 | few | NA
TGTGCCAGCAGCCTAAATGGGGATATGAACACTGAAGCTTTCTTT | CASSLNGDMNTEAFF | TRBJ1-1 | TRBV5-6 | NA | NA
TGTGCCAGCAGCCCCCGGGGGACGGTGAACACTGAAGCTTTCTTT | CASSPRGTVNTEAFF | TRBJ1-1 | TRBV11-1 | once | NA
TGTGCCTATTACCGTGGACAGGGAGAAAAACTGTTTTTT | CAYYRGQGEKLFF | TRBJ1-4 | TRBV30 | few | TRBD1
TGTGCCAGCTCACCAGTAGGGGGCAACACTGAAGCTTTCTTT | CASSPVGGNTEAFF | TRBJ1-1 | TRBV18 | NA | TRBD1
TGTGCCAGCAGCCCGTCGGGGTCCTACGAGCAGTACTTC | CASSPSGSYEQYF | TRBJ2-7 | TRBV7-9 | NA | NA